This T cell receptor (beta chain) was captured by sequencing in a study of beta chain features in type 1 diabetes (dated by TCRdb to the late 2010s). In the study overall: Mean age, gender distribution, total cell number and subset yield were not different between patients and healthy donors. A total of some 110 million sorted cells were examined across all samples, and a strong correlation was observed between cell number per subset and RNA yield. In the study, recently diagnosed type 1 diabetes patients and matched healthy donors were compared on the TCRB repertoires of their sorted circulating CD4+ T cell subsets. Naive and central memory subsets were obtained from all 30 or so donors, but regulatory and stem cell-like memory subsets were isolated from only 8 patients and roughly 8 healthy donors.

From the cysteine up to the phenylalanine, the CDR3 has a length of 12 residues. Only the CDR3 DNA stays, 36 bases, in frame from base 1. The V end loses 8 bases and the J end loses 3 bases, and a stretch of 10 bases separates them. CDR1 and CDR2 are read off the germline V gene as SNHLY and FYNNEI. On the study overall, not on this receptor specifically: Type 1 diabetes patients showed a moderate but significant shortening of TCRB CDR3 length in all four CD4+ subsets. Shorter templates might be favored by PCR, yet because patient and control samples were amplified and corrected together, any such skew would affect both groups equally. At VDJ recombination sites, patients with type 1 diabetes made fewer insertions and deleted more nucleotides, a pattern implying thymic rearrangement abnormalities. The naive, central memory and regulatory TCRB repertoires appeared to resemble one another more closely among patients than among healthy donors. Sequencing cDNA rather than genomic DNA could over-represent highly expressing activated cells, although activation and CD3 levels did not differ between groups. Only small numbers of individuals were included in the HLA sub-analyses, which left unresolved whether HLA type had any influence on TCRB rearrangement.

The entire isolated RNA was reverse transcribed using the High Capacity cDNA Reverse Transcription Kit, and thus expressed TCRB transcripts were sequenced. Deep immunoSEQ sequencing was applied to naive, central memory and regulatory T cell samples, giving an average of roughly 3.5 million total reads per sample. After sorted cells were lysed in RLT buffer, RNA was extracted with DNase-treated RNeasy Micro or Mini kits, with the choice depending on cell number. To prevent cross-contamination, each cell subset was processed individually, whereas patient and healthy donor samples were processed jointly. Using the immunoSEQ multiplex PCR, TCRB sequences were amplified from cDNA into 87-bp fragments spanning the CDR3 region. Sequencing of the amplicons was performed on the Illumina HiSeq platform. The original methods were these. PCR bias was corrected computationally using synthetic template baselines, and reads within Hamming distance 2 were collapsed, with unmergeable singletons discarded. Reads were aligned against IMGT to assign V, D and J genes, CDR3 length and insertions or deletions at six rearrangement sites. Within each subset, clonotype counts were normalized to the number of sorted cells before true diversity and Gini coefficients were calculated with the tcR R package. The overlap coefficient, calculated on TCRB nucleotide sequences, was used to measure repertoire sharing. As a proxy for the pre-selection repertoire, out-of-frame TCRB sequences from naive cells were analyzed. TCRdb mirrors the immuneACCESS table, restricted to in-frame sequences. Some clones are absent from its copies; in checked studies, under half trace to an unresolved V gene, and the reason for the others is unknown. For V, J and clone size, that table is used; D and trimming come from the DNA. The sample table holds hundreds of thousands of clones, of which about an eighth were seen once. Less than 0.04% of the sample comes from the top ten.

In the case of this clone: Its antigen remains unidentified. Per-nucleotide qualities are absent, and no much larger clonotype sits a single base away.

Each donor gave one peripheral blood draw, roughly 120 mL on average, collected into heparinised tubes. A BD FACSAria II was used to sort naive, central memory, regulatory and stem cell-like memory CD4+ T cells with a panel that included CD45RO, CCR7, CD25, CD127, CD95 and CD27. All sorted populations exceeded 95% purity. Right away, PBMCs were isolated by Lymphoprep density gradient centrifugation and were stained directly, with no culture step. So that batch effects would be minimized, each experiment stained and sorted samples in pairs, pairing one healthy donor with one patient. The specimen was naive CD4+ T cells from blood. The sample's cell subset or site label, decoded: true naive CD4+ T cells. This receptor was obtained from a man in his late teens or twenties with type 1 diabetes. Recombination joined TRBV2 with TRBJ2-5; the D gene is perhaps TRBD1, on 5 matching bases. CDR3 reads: CASSTGEETQYF. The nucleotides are TGTGCCAGCTCAACAGGTGAAGAGACCCAGTACTTC.